The sample holds many counts of the clone carrying this T cell receptor beta chain. Antigen specificity is unknown. This sample is part of a study of regulatory T cells in long-lasting Graves disease. Study-level points and caveats: Repertoires from persistent disease leaned toward TRBV28, TRBJ1-2 and TRBJ2-5.

Germline V CDR1 and CDR2: GTSNPN, SVGIG (reference sequence). CDR3 length: 12 amino acids. Trimming removed 0 bases from V and 12 bases from J, with 14 bases in between. Time point denoted: newly diagnosed GD, antithyroid drugs for less than 3 months. The TCR library was made from RNA extracted from PBMCs. CDR3 regions were amplified by Arm-PCR using iRepertoire HTBI primers to build TCR beta libraries. A single record per CDR3 protein comes from TCRdb applying MiXCR to the multiplex PCR reads. The table has approximately 490,000 distinct CDR3 sequences, 15% to 20% seen once; the top ten hold 10% to 15%. This sample also appeared in a second study, on T cells in Graves' hyperthyroidism and ophthalmopathy. This second study says: A set of HTBI primers served as the primers for a first-round RT-PCR of the TCR CDR3.

This specimen was peripheral blood mononuclear cells (PBMCs), taken at new diagnosis, from a patient treated with antithyroid drugs. The genes are TRBV30 and TRBJ2-5, with a weak D call TRBD2 (5 bases). This sequence was found in a man aged 35-49 years with Graves disease. As DNA, the CDR3 is TGTGCCTGGAGTGTAATGAGCGGTTTAGAGTACTTC. Translating it yields CAWSVMSGLEYF.